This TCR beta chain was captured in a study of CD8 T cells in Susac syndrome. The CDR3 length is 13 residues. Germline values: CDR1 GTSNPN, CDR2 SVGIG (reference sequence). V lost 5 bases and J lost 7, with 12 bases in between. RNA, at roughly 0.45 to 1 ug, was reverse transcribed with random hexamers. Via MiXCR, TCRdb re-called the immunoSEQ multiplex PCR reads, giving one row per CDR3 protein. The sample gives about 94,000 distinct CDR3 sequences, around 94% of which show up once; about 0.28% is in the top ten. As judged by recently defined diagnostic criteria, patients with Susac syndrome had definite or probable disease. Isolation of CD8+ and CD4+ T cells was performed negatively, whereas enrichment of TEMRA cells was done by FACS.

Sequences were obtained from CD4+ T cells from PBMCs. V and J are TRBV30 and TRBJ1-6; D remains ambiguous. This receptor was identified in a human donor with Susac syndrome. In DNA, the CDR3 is TGTGCCTGGGATCGGACTTACAATTCACCCCTCCACTTT. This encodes CAWDRTYNSPLHF.